The present TCR beta chain was sequenced within a study of tumor and adjacent non-tumor tissue in lung cancer. Study in general: Aged 31 to 76 years, patients included more than nine men and about 5 women with stage I to III disease. Study-wide findings and caveats: Tumor tissue had significantly higher TCR diversity than normal lung. Shorter survival was associated with higher TCR diversity in tumors.

RNA was extracted from bulk tissue without any cell sorting. Between August and November 2014, newly diagnosed, chemotherapy-naive lung cancer patients underwent thoracic surgery in China. Of note for this clonotype: Antigen unknown. One end of the junction is discordant with germline, which a read error may explain.

TCRbeta libraries were built with three rounds of nested PCR, modified from ARM-PCR. TCRdb re-called the multiplex PCR reads with MiXCR, one entry per CDR3 protein. The profile shows about 66,000 distinct CDR3 sequences, more than 70% of them singletons. There are 14 residues in the CDR3. The V gene's germline CDR1 is SEHNR and CDR2 FQNEAQ (reference sequence). This receptor was taken from a man in his 60s with non-small cell lung cancer. The gene calls are TRBV7-9 and TRBJ2-7, with 7 bases that match TRBD2. Material: lung tumor tissue. The DNA for the CDR3 is TGTGCTAGCAGCTCCGCTAGCGGAATCTACGAGCAGTACTTC. This sequence encodes CASSSASGIYEQYF.